This is a list of T cell receptor beta chains from one sample in a study of blood T cells in healthy people across ages. TCRdb used MiXCR to reprocess the 5' RACE reads, holding one entry per CDR3 protein. Of over 1,500,000 distinct CDR3 sequences in the sample, just under 50% were seen once. Sequences were obtained from blood. Receptor source: a woman aged 35 to 49 in good health. The CDR3 runs from the conserved cysteine through the conserved F or W. A D gene is named only where the DNA matches it firmly. Size tells how often a clone was seen (once, few, many) or the class of an expanded clone, and some rows leave it out.

CDR3nt,CDR3aa,d_gene,v_gene,abundance,j_gene
TGCAGTGCTAGCCTGGGGAGGAATCAGCCCCAGCATTTT,CSASLGRNQPQHF,NA,TRBV20-1,NA,TRBJ1-5
TGTGCCAGCAGTTACTATCGGGGGTACAATGAGCAGTTCTTC,CASSYYRGYNEQFF,NA,TRBV6-2/TRBV6-3,few,TRBJ2-1
TGCAGTGCTAGAGAGGGGTTCGAGGTGAATCAAGAGACCCAGTACTTC,CSAREGFEVNQETQYF,NA,TRBV20-1,few,TRBJ2-5
TGCGCCAGCAGCTCGGGCGAGGACAGGATAAGAGATGGCTACACCTTC,CASSSGEDRIRDGYTF,TRBD1,TRBV5-1,NA,TRBJ1-2
TGTGCCAGCAGTTTAAGGACGGGCACAGATACGCAGTATTTT,CASSLRTGTDTQYF,NA,TRBV12-3/TRBV12-4,NA,TRBJ2-3
TGTGCCATCGGACGTAGCGGGAGCTCCTACAATGAGCAGTTCTTC,CAIGRSGSSYNEQFF,TRBD2,TRBV10-3,NA,TRBJ2-1
TGTGCCAGCAGCGACAGGCGGAGCTCCTATAATTCACCCCTCCACTTT,CASSDRRSSYNSPLHF,NA,TRBV6-1,NA,TRBJ1-6
TGTGCCAGCAGCGATCGAGGTTTTGGGGCCAACGTCCTGACTTTC,CASSDRGFGANVLTF,NA,TRBV9,NA,TRBJ2-6
TGTGCCAGCAGCCAAAAATCGGAGACCCAGTACTTC,CASSQKSETQYF,NA,TRBV7-9,few,TRBJ2-5
TGTGCCAGCAGTTTTCAGGCATTTGGTTACGAGCAGTACTTC,CASSFQAFGYEQYF,NA,TRBV6-6,few,TRBJ2-7
TGTGCCAGCAGTCCCCTGACAGGCTACGAGCAGTACTTC,CASSPLTGYEQYF,NA,TRBV6-5,many,TRBJ2-7
TGCGCCAGCAGCTTCCGGGACGGGTACAATGAGCAGTACTTC,CASSFRDGYNEQYF,NA,TRBV5-1,NA,TRBJ2-7
TGTGCCAGCAGCTTAGGTCGGGTGGATAGGAATGAGCAGTTCTTC,CASSLGRVDRNEQFF,NA,TRBV7-2,NA,TRBJ2-1
TGTGCCAGCAGGACGGGCTACGATGCGAACGAGCAGTACTTC,CASRTGYDANEQYF,NA,TRBV27,NA,TRBJ2-7
TGTGCCAGCAAGACGACAGGAGGGTACAATGAGCAGTTCTTC,CASKTTGGYNEQFF,NA,TRBV28,few,TRBJ2-1